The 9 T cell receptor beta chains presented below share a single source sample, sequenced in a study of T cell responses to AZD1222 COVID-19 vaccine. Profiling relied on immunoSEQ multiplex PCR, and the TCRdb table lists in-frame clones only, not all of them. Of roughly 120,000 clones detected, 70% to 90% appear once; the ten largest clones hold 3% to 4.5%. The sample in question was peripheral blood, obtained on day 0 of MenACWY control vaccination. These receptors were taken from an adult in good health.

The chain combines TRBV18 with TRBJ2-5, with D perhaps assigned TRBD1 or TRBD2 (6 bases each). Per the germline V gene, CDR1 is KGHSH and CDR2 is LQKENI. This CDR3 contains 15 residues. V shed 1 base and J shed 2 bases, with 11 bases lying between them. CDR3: CASSPRQGRQETQYF. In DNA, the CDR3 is TGTGCCAGCTCACCACGCCAGGGGAGGCAAGAGACCCAGTACTTC.

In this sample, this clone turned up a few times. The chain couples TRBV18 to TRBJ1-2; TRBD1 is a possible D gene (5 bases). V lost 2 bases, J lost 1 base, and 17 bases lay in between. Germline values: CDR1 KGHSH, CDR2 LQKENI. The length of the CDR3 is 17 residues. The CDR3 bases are TGTGCCAGCTCACCAAACGCAAGGGGAGGGTTTAACTATGGCTACACCTTC. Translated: CASSPNARGGFNYGYTF.

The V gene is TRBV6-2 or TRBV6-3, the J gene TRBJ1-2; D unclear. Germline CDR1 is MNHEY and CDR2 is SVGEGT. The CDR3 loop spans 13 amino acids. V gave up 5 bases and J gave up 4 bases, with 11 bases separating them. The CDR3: CASSVPQSYGYTF. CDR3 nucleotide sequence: TGTGCCAGCAGTGTGCCGCAGTCCTATGGCTACACCTTC.

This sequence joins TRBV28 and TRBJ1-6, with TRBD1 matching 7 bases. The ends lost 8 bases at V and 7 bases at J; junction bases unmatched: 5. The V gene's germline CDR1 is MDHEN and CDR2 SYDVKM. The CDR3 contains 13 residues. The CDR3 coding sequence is TGTGCCAGCCGGGACAGTCACAATTCACCCCTCCACTTT. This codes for CASRDSHNSPLHF.

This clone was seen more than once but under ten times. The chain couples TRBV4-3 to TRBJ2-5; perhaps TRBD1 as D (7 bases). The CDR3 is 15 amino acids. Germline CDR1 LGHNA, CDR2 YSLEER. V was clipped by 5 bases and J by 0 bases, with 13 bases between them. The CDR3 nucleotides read TGCGCCAGCAGCGCGGGACAGAGGTACCAAGAGACCCAGTACTTC. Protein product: CASSAGQRYQETQYF.

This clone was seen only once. The CDR3 bases are TGTGCCAGCAGCTTAGGGACAGTCAGCGAAGCTTTCTTT. Encoded protein: CASSLGTVSEAFF. The rearrangement uses TRBV7-2 and TRBJ1-1; possible D gene TRBD1, 6 bases. Between the trimmed V and J ends, which lost 1 base and 8 bases, there was a span of 11 bases. The germline V gene encodes CDR1 SGHTA and CDR2 FQGNSA. The CDR3 sequence is 13 residues long.

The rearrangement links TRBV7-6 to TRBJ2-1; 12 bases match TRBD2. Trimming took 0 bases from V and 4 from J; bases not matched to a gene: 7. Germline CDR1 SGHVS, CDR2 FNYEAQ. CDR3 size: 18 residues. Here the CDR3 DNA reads TGTGCCAGCAGCTTAGCGCCTAGCGGGGGGGATCTATACAATGAGCAGTTCTTC. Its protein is CASSLAPSGGDLYNEQFF.

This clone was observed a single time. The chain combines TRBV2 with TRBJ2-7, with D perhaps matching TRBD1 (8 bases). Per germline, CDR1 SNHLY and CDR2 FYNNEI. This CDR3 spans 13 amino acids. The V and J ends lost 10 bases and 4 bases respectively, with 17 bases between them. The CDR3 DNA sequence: TGTGCCATAAACGGACAGGGAGGGTACGAGCAGTACTTC. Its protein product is CAINGQGGYEQYF.

CDR3 sequence reads: CASRDYAGQGASYGYTF. CDR3 bases: TGTGCCAGCAGGGACTACGCGGGCCAGGGGGCTAGCTATGGCTACACCTTC. This sequence joins TRBV27 and TRBJ1-2, with TRBD1 matching 8 bases. Germline values: CDR1 MNHEY, CDR2 SMNVEV (reference sequence). CDR3 length: 17 residues. V was clipped by 6 bases and J by 4 bases; unmatched bases: 16.